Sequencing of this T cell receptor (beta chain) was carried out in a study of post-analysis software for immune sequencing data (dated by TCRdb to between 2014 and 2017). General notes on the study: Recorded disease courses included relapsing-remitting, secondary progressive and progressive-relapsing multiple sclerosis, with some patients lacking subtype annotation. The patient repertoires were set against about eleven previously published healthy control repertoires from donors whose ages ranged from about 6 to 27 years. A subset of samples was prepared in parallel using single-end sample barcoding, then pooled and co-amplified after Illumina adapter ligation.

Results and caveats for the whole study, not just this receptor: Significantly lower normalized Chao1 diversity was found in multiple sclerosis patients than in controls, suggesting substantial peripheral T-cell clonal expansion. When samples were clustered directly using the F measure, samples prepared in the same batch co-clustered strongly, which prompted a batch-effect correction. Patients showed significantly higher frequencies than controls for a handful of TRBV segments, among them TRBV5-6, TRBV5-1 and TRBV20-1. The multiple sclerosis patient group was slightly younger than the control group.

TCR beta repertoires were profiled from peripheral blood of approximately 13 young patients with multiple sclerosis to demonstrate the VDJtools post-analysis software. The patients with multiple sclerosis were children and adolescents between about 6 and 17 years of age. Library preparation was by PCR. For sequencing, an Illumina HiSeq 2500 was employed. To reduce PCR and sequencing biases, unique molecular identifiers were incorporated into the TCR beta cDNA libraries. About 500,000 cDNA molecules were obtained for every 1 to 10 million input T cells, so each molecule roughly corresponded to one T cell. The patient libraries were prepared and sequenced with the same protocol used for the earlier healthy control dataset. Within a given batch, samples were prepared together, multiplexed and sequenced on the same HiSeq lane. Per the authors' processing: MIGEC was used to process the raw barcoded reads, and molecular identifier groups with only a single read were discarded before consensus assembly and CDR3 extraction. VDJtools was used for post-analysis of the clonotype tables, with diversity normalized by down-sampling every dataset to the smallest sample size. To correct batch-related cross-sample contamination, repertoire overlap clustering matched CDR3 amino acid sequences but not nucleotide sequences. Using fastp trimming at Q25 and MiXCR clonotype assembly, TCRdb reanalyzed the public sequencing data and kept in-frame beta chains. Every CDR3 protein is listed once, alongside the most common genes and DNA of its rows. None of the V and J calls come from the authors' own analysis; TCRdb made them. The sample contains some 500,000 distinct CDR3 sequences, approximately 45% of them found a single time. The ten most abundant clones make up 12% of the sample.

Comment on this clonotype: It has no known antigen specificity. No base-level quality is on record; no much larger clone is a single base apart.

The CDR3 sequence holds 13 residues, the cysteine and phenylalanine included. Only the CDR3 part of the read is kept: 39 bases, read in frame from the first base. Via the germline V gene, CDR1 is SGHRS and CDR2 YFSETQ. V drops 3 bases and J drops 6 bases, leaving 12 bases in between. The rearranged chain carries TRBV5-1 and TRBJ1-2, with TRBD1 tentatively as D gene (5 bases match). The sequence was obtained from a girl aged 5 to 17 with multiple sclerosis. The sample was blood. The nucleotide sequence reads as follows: TGCGCCAGCAGCTGGGGGACTAGCGATGGCTACACCTTC. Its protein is CASSWGTSDGYTF.